This record covers a single T cell receptor beta chain. This entry comes from a study of control samples from healthy donors and cancer patients. The table came from immunoSEQ multiplex PCR; TCRdb's copy has only in-frame clones and leaves some out. The profile shows tens of thousands of clones, roughly 90% of them singletons. The V gene's germline CDR1 is LGHDT and CDR2 YNNKEL (reference sequence). V lost 0 bases to trimming and J lost 0 bases, with 12 bases between them. The CDR3 contains 17 residues. This rearrangement joins TRBV3-1 (or the pseudogene TRBV3-2) to TRBJ1-3, with D unresolved. Sequences were obtained from blood. The TCR originated in a man aged 50 to 59 in good health. The CDR3 reads CASSQEGKGFSGNTIYF. CDR3 nucleotide sequence: TGTGCCAGCAGCCAAGAGGGAAAAGGCTTCTCTGGAAACACCATATATTTT.